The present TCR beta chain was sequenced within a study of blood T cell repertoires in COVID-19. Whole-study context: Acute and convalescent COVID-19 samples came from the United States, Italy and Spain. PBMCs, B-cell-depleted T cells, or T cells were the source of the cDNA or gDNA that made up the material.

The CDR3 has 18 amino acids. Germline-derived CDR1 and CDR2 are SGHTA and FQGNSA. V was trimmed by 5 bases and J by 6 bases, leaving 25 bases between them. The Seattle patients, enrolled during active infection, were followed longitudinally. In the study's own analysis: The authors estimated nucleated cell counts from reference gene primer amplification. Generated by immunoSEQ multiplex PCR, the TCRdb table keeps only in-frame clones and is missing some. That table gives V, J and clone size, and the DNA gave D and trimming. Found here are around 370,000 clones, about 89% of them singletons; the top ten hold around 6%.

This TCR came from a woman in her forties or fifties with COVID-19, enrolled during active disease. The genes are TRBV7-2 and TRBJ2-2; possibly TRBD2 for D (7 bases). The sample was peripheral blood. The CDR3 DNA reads TGTGCCAGCAGCCCTAGAGGGGGGGCCGGGAGATGGGCCGGGGAGCTGTTTTTT. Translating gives CASSPRGGAGRWAGELFF.